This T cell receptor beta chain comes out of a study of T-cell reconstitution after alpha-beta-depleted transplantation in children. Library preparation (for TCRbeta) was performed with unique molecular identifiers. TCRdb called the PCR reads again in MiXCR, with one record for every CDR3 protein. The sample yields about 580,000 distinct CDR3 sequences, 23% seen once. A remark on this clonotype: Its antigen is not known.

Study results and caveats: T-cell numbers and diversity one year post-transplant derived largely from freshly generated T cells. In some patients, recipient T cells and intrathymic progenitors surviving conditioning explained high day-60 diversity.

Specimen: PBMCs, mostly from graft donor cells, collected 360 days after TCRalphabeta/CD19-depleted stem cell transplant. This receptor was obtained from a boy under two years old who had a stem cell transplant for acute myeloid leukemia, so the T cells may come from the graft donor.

In DNA form, the CDR3 reads TGCAGTGCTAGAGATCTCCTCCGGGACAGGGGCTACGAGCAGTACTTC. Its translation: CSARDLLRDRGYEQYF. The chain joins TRBV20-1 to TRBJ2-7; 10 bases agree with TRBD1. CDR3 length: 16 amino acids. After removal of 0 bases from V and 3 bases from J, the junction contained 8 bases not matched to a gene. CDR1 is DFQATT, CDR2 SNEGSKA, per germline (reference sequence).